This note documents a single TCR beta chain sequence. Its antigen is as yet unknown. This record comes from a study of T cells in narcolepsy. Whole-study results and caveats: HCRT-specific and TRIB2-specific autoreactive clonotypes appeared among same-patient CSF and blood CD4+ clonotypes. Autoreactive clonotypes reportedly recurred in blood of same and different patients, not controls.

The method was immunoSEQ multiplex PCR; TCRdb's version includes in-frame clones alone and lacks a portion of them. This table holds under 35,000 clones, 90% found once. The receptor's source is a human donor with narcolepsy. Sequenced: CD45RA- memory CD4+ T cells from PBMCs.

CDR3 DNA sequence: TGTGCCAGCAGCTTGGCGGGTGGGCCCTCTTTCGAGGAGCTGTTTTTT. Its translation is CASSLAGGPSFEELFF. The chain combines TRBV5-6 with TRBJ2-2; D call uncertain. There are 16 residues in the CDR3. V was trimmed by 0 bases and J by 10 bases, leaving 19 bases between them. Germline CDR1 SGHDT, CDR2 YYEEEE.